Following are 3 T cell receptor beta chains from one sample sequenced in a study of blood T cell repertoires in COVID-19. TCRdb keeps only in-frame clones here, not all; method: immunoSEQ multiplex PCR. Counted here are about 210,000 clones, 89% occurring once; the ten biggest clones make up about 5%. Sequencing was done on a sample of peripheral blood. The receptors shown here come from a woman aged 40 to 50 with acute or convalescent COVID-19.

The chain's CDR3 is CASSYSTGQGLSYTF. DNA of the CDR3: TGTGCCAGCAGTTACTCGACGGGACAGGGTCTAAGCTACACCTTC. The chain couples TRBV6-5 to TRBJ1-2, with TRBD1 identical over 9 bases. The junction had 8 bases not matched to a gene; V was cut back by 0 bases and J by 9 bases. The germline CDR1 and CDR2 sequences are MNHEY and SVGAGI. This CDR3 has 15 amino acids.

The chain joins TRBV3-1 (or the pseudogene TRBV3-2) to TRBJ1-6; no clear D gene. Germline CDR1 LGHDT, CDR2 YNNKEL (reference sequence). The CDR3 length is 15 residues. Trimming removed 1 base from V and 4 bases from J, with 8 bases in between. The DNA for the CDR3 is TGTGCCAGCAGCCAAGGCCTAGGTTATAATTCACCCCTCCACTTT. This encodes CASSQGLGYNSPLHF.

The CDR3 sequence is CSASGGGNTGNTIYF. The CDR3 DNA is TGCAGTGCTAGTGGCGGAGGGAACACTGGAAACACCATATATTTT. J is TRBJ1-3 and V is TRBV20-1, with D unclear. V lost 3 bases and J lost 2, with 14 bases in between. CDR3 length: 15 amino acids. CDR1 is DFQATT and CDR2 is SNEGSKA in the germline V gene (reference sequence).